These 30 T cell receptor beta chains were sequenced from one sample in a study of T-cell reconstitution after alpha-beta-depleted transplantation in children. Molecular barcoding with unique molecular identifiers was used for the TCRbeta library. TCRdb re-analysed the PCR reads in MiXCR, keeping a single row per CDR3 protein. The table has about 400,000 distinct CDR3 sequences, over 20% seen once. This specimen consisted of PBMCs from the stem cell graft donor, obtained from the stem cell graft. The receptor source for this set is a human donor who donated a stem cell graft to a child with acute myeloid leukemia.

The rearrangement joins TRBV18 to TRBJ2-3; TRBD1 is a possible D gene (6 bases). Trimming pared 2 bases from V and 6 bases from J, leaving 15 bases between. Germline loops: CDR1 KGHSH, CDR2 LQKENI. CDR3 length: 15 residues. CDR3 DNA: TGTGCCAGCTCACCAACAGGGTATCTTTCTGATACGCAGTATTTT. Translated, it gives CASSPTGYLSDTQYF.

The V and J genes are TRBV28 and TRBJ1-3, with D hard to call. Per the germline V gene, CDR1 is MDHEN and CDR2 is SYDVKM. The CDR3 covers 14 residues. The V and J ends lost 6 bases and 1 base respectively, with 10 bases between them. The CDR3 DNA sequence: TGTGCCAGCAGGGACGTGGGTTCTGGAAACACCATATATTTT. Its protein is CASRDVGSGNTIYF.

The V call is TRBV27, the J call TRBJ2-3; D not certain. V lost 5 bases and J lost 5, with 17 bases in between. This CDR3 comprises 15 residues. CDR1 and CDR2 from the germline V gene are MNHEY and SMNVEV (reference sequence). The CDR3 DNA is TGTGCCAGCAGTCCCCTCCCATCCTCCGGAGATACGCAGTATTTT. It translates to CASSPLPSSGDTQYF.

The rearrangement joins TRBV28 to TRBJ2-7; D unresolved. This CDR3 is built from 13 residues. With 6 bases removed from V and 2 bases from J, the gap between germline ends came to 11 bases. CDR1 is MDHEN and CDR2 is SYDVKM in the germline V gene. The CDR3 coding sequence is TGTGCCAGCAGGGCAGACATAACCTACGAGCAGTACTTC. Protein sequence: CASRADITYEQYF.

This rearrangement joins TRBV12-3 or TRBV12-4 to TRBJ1-1; 9 nucleotides match TRBD1. The CDR3 extends over 15 amino acids. Trimming removed 9 bases from V and 6 bases from J; junction bases left unmatched: 14. The CDR3 loop reads CASTVQGATDAEAFF. In nucleotides, the CDR3 is TGTGCCAGTACAGTACAGGGGGCTACGGACGCTGAAGCTTTCTTT.

There are a few counts of this clonotype. The chain combines TRBV28 with TRBJ2-1; no reliable D call. Trimming removed 3 bases from V and 2 bases from J, with 8 bases in between. This CDR3 spans 14 amino acids. Germline values: CDR1 MDHEN, CDR2 SYDVKM. This CDR3 is CASSFLAPYNEQFF. As DNA, the CDR3 is TGTGCCAGCAGTTTTTTGGCCCCCTACAATGAGCAGTTCTTC. Together with reference TRBV28 and TRBJ2-1, the CDR3 gives the full variable domain: DVKVTQSSRYLVKRTGEKVFLECVQDMDHENMFWYRQDPGLGLRLIYFSYDVKMKEKGDIPEGYSVSREKKERFSLILESASTNQTSMYLCASSFLAPYNEQFFGPGTRLTVL.

The chain is built from TRBV6-1 and TRBJ2-3, with D hard to call. The CDR3 is made up of 16 amino acids. Germline V CDR1 and CDR2: MNHNS, SASEGT. V gave up 6 bases and J gave up 0 bases, with 16 bases separating them. The DNA for the CDR3 is TGTGCCAGCAGGGTCTGGCGGCTTAATAGCACAGATACGCAGTATTTT. Protein sequence: CASRVWRLNSTDTQYF.

V is TRBV28 and J is TRBJ2-2, with 10 positions matching TRBD2. This CDR3 has 15 residues. In germline, CDR1 is MDHEN, CDR2 SYDVKM. The junction had 7 bases not matched to a gene; V was cut back by 6 bases and J by 6 bases. The DNA of the CDR3 is TGTGCCAGCAGCCCCCGACTAGCGGGTCCCGGGGAGCTGTTTTTT. Translation: CASSPRLAGPGELFF.

This clonotype was seen many times. J is TRBJ2-5 and V is TRBV20-1; D is unclear. V lost 1 base, J lost 2 bases, and 5 bases lay in between. Germline lookup yields CDR1 DFQATT and CDR2 SNEGSKA (reference sequence). The CDR3 length is 12 residues. CDR3: CSARGSQETQYF. CDR3 bases: TGCAGTGCTAGAGGCTCGCAAGAGACCCAGTACTTC.

This clonotype was seen many times. This rearrangement joins TRBV12-3 or TRBV12-4 to TRBJ2-3, with D possibly being TRBD1 (6 bases). The CDR3 is made up of 14 amino acids. V shed 3 bases and J shed 5 bases, with 12 bases lying between them. CDR3 nucleotide sequence: TGTGCCAGCAGTTTTTCTGGGGGCCGAGATACGCAGTATTTT. Residues: CASSFSGGRDTQYF.

This clonotype was counted a few times. The V call is TRBV6-1, the J call TRBJ2-3, with D maybe TRBD2 (6 bases). Trimming took off 5 bases at V and 3 bases at J, with 18 bases between the two ends. CDR3 length: 16 amino acids. Germline-derived CDR1 and CDR2 are MNHNS and SASEGT. The CDR3: CASSRLRGTQTDTQYF. For the CDR3, the DNA is TGTGCCAGCAGTCGCCTCCGGGGGACGCAGACAGATACGCAGTATTTT.

This chain links TRBV30 with TRBJ1-2, with D unclear. Germline V gene sequence: CDR1 GTSNPN, CDR2 SVGIG (reference sequence). Trimming left V 4 bases short and J 0 bases short, with 15 bases between. The CDR3 totals 15 residues. CDR3 sequence (DNA): TGTGCCTGGAATCCTGAATCCCTCCCTAACTATGGCTACACCTTC. Residues: CAWNPESLPNYGYTF.

This clonotype was seen a few times. The chain combines TRBV12-3 or TRBV12-4 with TRBJ2-7; TRBD2 matches 8 bases. V dropped 0 bases and J dropped 7; count of bases not matched to a gene: 11. CDR3 length equals 16 residues. This chain's CDR3 is CASSLAGGGGPREQYF. As DNA, the CDR3 is TGTGCCAGCAGTTTAGCCGGGGGGGGAGGGCCGAGGGAGCAGTACTTC.

CDR3 coding DNA: TGTGCCAGCAGCCTACGACAGGGGGCACTCATACCCCTCCACTTT. Its protein product is CASSLRQGALIPLHF. This chain connects TRBV3-1 to TRBJ1-6; 10 bases align to TRBD1. The trim removed 4 bases at V and 12 bases at J, leaving 9 bases unmatched. This CDR3 contains 15 residues. CDR1 LGHDT and CDR2 YNNKEL come from the germline V gene (reference sequence). Based on the CDR3 plus reference TRBV3-1 and TRBJ1-6, the full variable domain is DTAVSQTPKYLVTQMGNDKSIKCEQNLGHDTMYWYKQDSKKFLKIMFSYNNKELIINETVPNRFSPKSPDKAHLNLHINSLELGDSAVYFCASSLRQGALIPLHFGNGTRLTVT.

This clonotype was observed a handful of times. V and J are TRBV7-2 and TRBJ2-2, with 8 bases that match TRBD2. This CDR3 contains 15 residues. Germline V gene lookup returns CDR1 SGHTA and CDR2 FQGNSA. The junction had 5 bases not matched to a gene; V was cut back by 3 bases and J by 5 bases. This CDR3 reads CASSFRLAQTGELFF. The CDR3 DNA reads as TGTGCCAGCAGCTTTCGACTAGCGCAAACCGGGGAGCTGTTTTTT.

This rearrangement joins TRBV5-1 to TRBJ2-7; D possibly corresponds to TRBD1 (5 bases). The CDR3 is 14 residues long. The germline CDR1 and CDR2 sequences are SGHRS and YFSETQ. Trimming cost V 2 bases and J 2 bases, with 11 bases left between them. The CDR3 sequence is CASSLQVGPYEQYF. CDR3 nucleotide sequence: TGCGCCAGCAGCTTACAGGTGGGCCCCTACGAGCAGTACTTC.

This chain connects TRBV28 to TRBJ2-7; 7 bases line up with TRBD2. The CDR3 is 14 amino acids. J was trimmed by 2 bases and V by 5 bases; bases with no gene match: 6. Germline V lookup: CDR1 MDHEN, CDR2 SYDVKM. CDR3 DNA sequence: TGTGCCAGCAGTGAGCCGGGGGGAACCTACGAGCAGTACTTC. Translating it yields CASSEPGGTYEQYF.

The sample holds a few counts of this clonotype. The rearrangement uses TRBV10-3 and TRBJ2-5; perhaps TRBD2 as D (5 bases). From germline, CDR1 is ENHRY and CDR2 SYGVKD. V was cut by 4 bases and J by 1 base, with 16 bases left in between. The CDR3 has 16 amino acids. The CDR3 loop is CAISAFRADAQETQYF. The CDR3 DNA follows: TGTGCCATCAGTGCGTTCAGAGCGGACGCCCAAGAGACCCAGTACTTC.

The sample holds a few counts of this clonotype. This sequence joins TRBV20-1 and TRBJ1-5; D is unresolved. This CDR3 spans 13 amino acids. Trimming shortened V by 4 bases and J by 5 bases, and 12 bases separated the two germline ends. The germline CDR1 and CDR2 sequences are DFQATT and SNEGSKA (reference sequence). The CDR3 region is CSANSGNDQPQHF. CDR3 nucleotides: TGCAGTGCTAATTCCGGAAACGATCAGCCCCAGCATTTT.

The chain carries TRBV12-3 or TRBV12-4 and TRBJ2-6, with a possible D match to TRBD2 (5 bases). The germline V and J ends were trimmed by 6 bases and 3 bases, with 18 bases remaining between them. CDR3 length: 17 residues. CDR3 DNA: TGTGCCAGCAGCAACGCGGGCTTCCGTGATGGGGCCAACGTCCTGACTTTC. Translating gives CASSNAGFRDGANVLTF.

The chain joins TRBV28 to TRBJ2-7; 8 bases line up with TRBD2. CDR1 and CDR2 (germline): MDHEN, SYDVKM. Unmatched junction bases numbered 9, after V lost 6 bases and J lost 2 bases. This CDR3 region has 15 residues. In DNA, the CDR3 is TGTGCCAGCAGAACCACTAGCGGACGGACCTACGAGCAGTACTTC. It yields the protein CASRTTSGRTYEQYF.

This clonotype was seen once. The chain joins TRBV27 to TRBJ2-4; 10 positions agree with TRBD2. Germline CDR1 reads MNHEY; CDR2 reads SMNVEV (reference sequence). The CDR3 has 20 amino acids. The trim removed 4 bases at V and 1 base at J, leaving 16 bases unmatched. CDR3 amino acids: CASSSRGLAGVGGAKNIQYF. The CDR3 bases are TGTGCCAGCAGTTCCCGAGGCCTAGCGGGAGTTGGGGGGGCCAAAAACATTCAGTACTTC.

Many counts were recorded for this clonotype. CDR3 nucleotide sequence: TGCAGTGCTAGGGCAGGTTACGAGCAGTACTTC. This sequence encodes CSARAGYEQYF. The gene calls are TRBV20-1 and TRBJ2-7; no firm D call. Germline assignment: CDR1 DFQATT and CDR2 SNEGSKA (reference sequence). V was clipped by 3 bases and J by 4 bases, with 7 bases between them. This CDR3 has 11 amino acids.

The genes are TRBV20-1 and TRBJ2-7; 14 positions match TRBD2. CDR3 length equals 16 residues. CDR1 DFQATT and CDR2 SNEGSKA come from the germline V gene (reference sequence). Unmatched junction bases numbered 6, after V lost 0 bases and J lost 5 bases. This chain's CDR3 is CSARDRRLAGGDEQYF. CDR3 DNA sequence: TGCAGTGCTAGAGATCGCCGACTAGCGGGAGGGGACGAGCAGTACTTC.

V gene TRBV5-1 combines with J gene TRBJ2-1, with 13 positions matching TRBD2. The CDR3 runs to 17 residues. Germline V lookup: CDR1 SGHRS, CDR2 YFSETQ. Losses at the gene ends were 3 bases for V and 4 bases for J; bases not matched to a gene: 7. Here the CDR3 DNA reads TGCGCCAGCAGCTCTACTAGCGGGAGGGCCTTATACAATGAGCAGTTCTTC. Protein: CASSSTSGRALYNEQFF.

This clonotype occurred a few times. The V gene is TRBV15, the J gene TRBJ2-5; D remains ambiguous. CDR1 and CDR2 (germline): LNHNV, YYDKDF (reference sequence). The V end was cut by 0 bases, the J end by 7 bases, with 21 bases between. The CDR3 length is 17 residues. The CDR3 DNA reads as TGTGCCACCAGCAGAGATACGGTGGGCATTTCTGGCGGGACCCAGTACTTC. Translation gives CATSRDTVGISGGTQYF.

V is TRBV5-5 and J is TRBJ2-5; a weak D match, TRBD2 (6 bases). Trimming took 3 bases from V and 5 from J, leaving 17 bases between them. CDR1 and CDR2 from the germline V gene are SGHKS and YYEKEE (reference sequence). The CDR3 consists of 15 residues. The CDR3 coding sequence is TGTGCCAGCAGCTCAATAGGAGCGGGCCAGGAGACCCAGTACTTC. It encodes CASSSIGAGQETQYF.

This clonotype has only a few counts. V usage is TRBV7-7 and J usage is TRBJ2-1; 8 bases line up with TRBD2. The ends lost 5 bases at V and 2 bases at J; junction bases unmatched: 8. This CDR3 has 16 amino acids. Per the germline V gene, CDR1 is SSHAT and CDR2 is FNYEAQ (reference sequence). Here the CDR3 reads CASSPRAGDPYNEQFF. In nucleotides, the CDR3 is TGTGCCAGCAGCCCAAGAGCGGGAGACCCCTACAATGAGCAGTTCTTC.

The chain carries TRBV2 and TRBJ2-7; D is unclear. Germline V gene sequence: CDR1 SNHLY, CDR2 FYNNEI. The CDR3 contains 15 residues. Trimming cost V 4 bases and J 4 bases, with 17 bases left between them. CDR3 in amino acids: CASSADLVTAYEQYF. CDR3 bases: TGTGCCAGCAGTGCAGATTTAGTAACGGCGTACGAGCAGTACTTC.

This clonotype has ten or more counts. The chain employs TRBV12-3 or TRBV12-4 and TRBJ2-1, with TRBD1 as a possible D gene (6 bases). V was shortened by 7 bases and J by 9 bases, with 16 bases between the two germline ends. CDR3 size: 13 residues. CDR3 protein: CASTPDRLTEQFF. The CDR3 nucleotides read TGTGCCAGCACCCCGGACAGACTTACTGAGCAGTTCTTC.